These 15 T cell receptor beta chains originate from one sample sequenced in a study of blood T cell repertoires in COVID-19. Sequencing was performed with immunoSEQ multiplex PCR; in TCRdb, only in-frame clones are kept and a portion is missing. The repertoire holds 60,000 to 75,000 clones, with around 90% as singletons. The sequenced sample was peripheral blood. Source of these receptors: a woman of 80 years or more with acute or convalescent COVID-19.

The CDR3, as DNA: TGTGCCAGCAGTTACGGGGGGTCAACCTACAATGAGCAGTTCTTC. This gives the protein CASSYGGSTYNEQFF. The rearrangement links TRBV27 to TRBJ2-1; TRBD2 agrees at 7 bases. This CDR3 is built from 15 residues. CDR1 and CDR2 from the germline V gene are MNHEY and SMNVEV (reference sequence). Unmatched junction bases numbered 5, after V lost 4 bases and J lost 2 bases.

The chain has TRBV6-6 and TRBJ2-6; 11 positions agree with TRBD2. J was trimmed by 7 bases and V by 5 bases; bases with no gene match: 10. In germline, CDR1 is MNHNY, CDR2 SVGAGI (reference sequence). This CDR3 spans 17 amino acids. The CDR3 sequence is CASSRRIAGGGANVLTF. CDR3 nucleotides: TGTGCCAGCAGTCGAAGGATAGCGGGGGGGGGCGCCAACGTCCTGACTTTC.

The chain employs TRBV19 and TRBJ1-2, with D possibly matching TRBD1 (5 bases). CDR3 size: 13 residues. Trimming left V 5 bases short and J 6 bases short, with 13 bases between. Germline CDR1 is LNHDA and CDR2 is SQIVND (reference sequence). The CDR3 region is CASSQTPTDGYTF. DNA for the CDR3: TGTGCCAGTAGTCAAACCCCGACAGATGGCTACACCTTC.

This clone was seen once. The gene calls are TRBV28 and TRBJ1-1, with TRBD1 matching 7 bases. CDR1 is MDHEN and CDR2 is SYDVKM in the germline V gene. This CDR3 is 12 amino acids long. This CDR3 is CTHRGGNTEAFF. In DNA form, the CDR3 reads TGTACCCACAGGGGTGGGAACACTGAAGCTTTCTTT.

The genes are TRBV6-5 and TRBJ1-5; D perhaps matches TRBD1 (5 bases). This CDR3 has 15 residues. CDR1 MNHEY and CDR2 SVGAGI come from the germline V gene. Trimming cost V 9 bases and J 0 bases, with 15 bases left between them. The CDR3 nucleotides read TGTGCCAGAAGCAGGGCCTTTTATAGCAATCAGCCCCAGCATTTT. It encodes CARSRAFYSNQPQHF.

V usage is TRBV5-6 and J usage is TRBJ1-5; 10 bases fit TRBD1. The germline V gene encodes CDR1 SGHDT and CDR2 YYEEEE. V dropped 4 bases and J dropped 6; count of bases not matched to a gene: 7. The CDR3 runs to 15 residues. CDR3 DNA sequence: TGTGCCAGCAGCCGCCGGGACAGGGGTTTTCAGCCCCAGCATTTT. Amino acids: CASSRRDRGFQPQHF.

This clone was counted between two and nine times. The chain recombines TRBV3-1 (or the pseudogene TRBV3-2) with TRBJ2-1, with 12 nucleotides matching TRBD2. Looked up from germline, CDR1 is LGHDT and CDR2 is YNNKEL (reference sequence). Trimming cost V 4 bases and J 2 bases; bases outside gene matches: 0. This CDR3 has 15 residues. CDR3 sequence reads: CASSRLAGAYNEQFF. The CDR3 DNA sequence: TGTGCCAGCAGCCGACTAGCGGGAGCCTACAATGAGCAGTTCTTC.

The rearrangement joins TRBV7-8 to TRBJ1-2; D is possibly TRBD1 (5 bases). The germline gives CDR1 SGHVS, CDR2 FQNEAQ. The germline V and J ends were trimmed by 1 base and 4 bases, with 10 bases remaining between them. The CDR3 spans 14 residues. Written as DNA, the CDR3 is TGTGCCAGCAGCTTAGGAAGGGGTGGCTATGGCTACACCTTC. Amino acid sequence: CASSLGRGGYGYTF.

The chain is built from TRBV7-2 and TRBJ2-7, with a possible D match to TRBD2 (7 bases). The germline gives CDR1 SGHTA, CDR2 FQGNSA. The CDR3 consists of 13 residues. The germline V and J ends were trimmed by 8 bases and 0 bases, with 11 bases remaining between them. CDR3 in amino acids: CASGGAVSYEQYF. The DNA of the CDR3 is TGTGCCAGCGGGGGGGCCGTCTCCTACGAGCAGTACTTC.

The table lists this clone with a few counts. The genes are TRBV6-6 and TRBJ2-2; D not certain. In germline, CDR1 is MNHNY, CDR2 SVGAGI (reference sequence). The CDR3 is 11 amino acids. V lost 4 bases to trimming and J lost 6 bases, with 3 bases between them. The CDR3 sequence: CASSSPGELFF. The DNA of the CDR3 is TGTGCCAGCAGTTCTCCCGGGGAGCTGTTTTTT.

In this sample, this clone turned up a few times. The chain joins TRBV29-1 to TRBJ1-1, with D possibly being TRBD1 (5 bases). V gave up 5 bases and J gave up 1 base, with 11 bases separating them. CDR3 length equals 13 residues. Germline CDR1 reads SQVTM; CDR2 reads ANQGSEA. CDR3 coding DNA: TGCAGCGTTTCTCTCGGGGGGAACACTGAAGCTTTCTTT. Translated: CSVSLGGNTEAFF.

The chain combines TRBV5-1 with TRBJ1-2, with D tentatively TRBD1 (5 bases). The CDR3 totals 13 residues. The germline CDR1 and CDR2 sequences are SGHRS and YFSETQ. The V end lost 0 bases, the J end lost 3 bases, and 6 bases lay between the germline ends. The CDR3 is CASSLGGDYGYTF. CDR3 coding DNA: TGCGCCAGCAGCTTGGGGGGCGACTATGGCTACACCTTC.

This clone was seen a few times. The chain employs TRBV19 and TRBJ1-3; a possible D gene is TRBD1 (6 bases). V was trimmed by 7 bases and J by 3 bases, leaving 16 bases between them. The CDR3 runs to 15 residues. Germline V gene sequence: CDR1 LNHDA, CDR2 SQIVND (reference sequence). In nucleotides, the CDR3 is TGTGCCAGTACCTTCGGGACACATGATGGAAACACCATATATTTT. This encodes CASTFGTHDGNTIYF.

The chain has TRBV3-1 (or the pseudogene TRBV3-2) and TRBJ1-1; D is ambiguous. Trimming removed 1 base from V and 7 bases from J, with 4 bases in between. From germline, CDR1 is LGHDT and CDR2 YNNKEL (reference sequence). The CDR3 totals 11 residues. The CDR3 loop reads CASSQASEAFF. CDR3 nucleotide sequence: TGTGCCAGCAGCCAAGCCAGTGAAGCTTTCTTT.

The chain combines TRBV19 with TRBJ2-2, with D possibly being TRBD1 (5 bases). V was cut by 2 bases and J by 4 bases, with 11 bases left in between. This CDR3 is built from 15 residues. Looked up from germline, CDR1 is LNHDA and CDR2 is SQIVND (reference sequence). The CDR3: CASSIPAGFTGELFF. Here the CDR3 DNA reads TGTGCCAGTAGTATACCGGCAGGGTTCACCGGGGAGCTGTTTTTT.